A selection of T cell receptor beta chains follows, all from one sample in a study of regulatory T cells in long-lasting Graves disease. Each CDR3 protein is one row after TCRdb ran MiXCR on the multiplex PCR reads. This sample has more than 650,000 distinct CDR3 sequences, with around 30% found just once. Specimen: peripheral blood mononuclear cells (PBMCs), collected when the disease was refractory, from a patient treated with antithyroid drugs. The receptor source for this set is a female donor with Graves disease. The CDR3 runs from the conserved cysteine through the conserved F or W. A D gene is named only where the DNA matches it firmly. Rows give clone size only sometimes, using once, few, many, or a class for an expanded clone.

abundance	v_gene	d_gene	j_gene	CDR3aa	CDR3nt
NA	TRBV5-1	NA	TRBJ2-7	CASSLGENYEQYF	TGCGCCAGCAGCTTGGGGGAAAACTACGAGCAGTACTTC
few	TRBV10-1	NA	TRBJ2-2	CASSESRTANTGELFF	TGCGCCAGCAGTGAGTCGCGGACAGCGAACACCGGGGAGCTGTTTTTT
NA	TRBV28	NA	TRBJ1-5	CVSKVNSNQPQHF	TGTGTCAGCAAGGTTAATAGCAATCAGCCCCAGCATTTT
NA	TRBV20-1	NA	TRBJ2-7	CSARVGAGEQYF	TGCAGTGCTAGAGTGGGGGCGGGCGAGCAGTACTTC
few	TRBV9	TRBD1	TRBJ1-2	CASGQGDDYGYTF	TGTGCCAGTGGACAGGGGGATGACTATGGCTACACCTTC
NA	TRBV6-1	NA	TRBJ2-7	CASSRTGPRSYEQYF	TGTGCCAGCAGCCGTACGGGTCCTCGCTCCTACGAGCAGTACTTC
NA	TRBV30	NA	TRBJ2-5	CAWSNTGAGRETQYF	TGTGCCTGGAGTAATACTGGGGCGGGAAGGGAGACCCAGTACTTC
NA	TRBV15	TRBD1	TRBJ1-1	CATRGGGQGMTRAFF	TGTGCCACCAGAGGAGGGGGACAGGGGATGACACGAGCTTTCTTT
NA	TRBV27	TRBD2	TRBJ2-7	CASSPDGSGSSGEQYF	TGTGCCAGCAGCCCCGATGGTAGCGGGAGTTCGGGCGAGCAGTACTTC
NA	TRBV10-1	NA	TRBJ2-2	CASSSERGRPNTGELFF	TGCGCCAGCTCCAGTGAGAGGGGAAGGCCGAACACCGGGGAGCTGTTTTTT
few	TRBV6-1	NA	TRBJ1-5	CASTEGYQPQHF	TGTGCCAGCACCGAAGGGTATCAGCCCCAGCATTTT
NA	TRBV6-1	NA	TRBJ1-5	CASTTWGLNQPQHF	TGTGCCAGCACGACTTGGGGGTTAAATCAGCCCCAGCATTTT
many	TRBV6-1	TRBD1	TRBJ1-4	CASRTGTGRGEKLFF	TGTGCCAGCAGGACCGGGACAGGCCGAGGGGAAAAACTGTTTTTT
few	TRBV7-3	NA	TRBJ1-1	CASSKYRNTEAFF	TGTGCCAGCAGCAAATACAGGAACACTGAAGCTTTCTTT
many	TRBV6-2/TRBV6-3	NA	TRBJ2-7	CASKEDGSYEQYF	TGTGCCAGCAAAGAGGACGGGAGCTACGAGCAGTACTTC
few	TRBV7-9	TRBD1	TRBJ1-1	CASSTRTGGSTEAFF	TGTGCCAGCAGCACGCGGACAGGGGGTAGCACTGAAGCTTTCTTT
NA	TRBV6-1	TRBD2	TRBJ2-1	CASSERASGGNEQFF	TGTGCCAGCAGTGAACGGGCTAGCGGGGGGAATGAGCAGTTCTTC
NA	TRBV5-1	NA	TRBJ2-5	CASSFPKETQYF	TGCGCCAGCAGCTTCCCCAAAGAGACCCAGTACTTC
NA	TRBV29-1	NA	TRBJ1-2	CSVEDRQRVGGYTF	TGCAGCGTTGAAGATAGGCAGAGGGTGGGTGGCTACACCTTC
many	TRBV7-2	TRBD2	TRBJ2-7	CASSLVLAGYEQYF	TGTGCCAGCAGCTTAGTTCTAGCGGGATACGAGCAGTACTTC
many	TRBV12-3/TRBV12-4	TRBD1	TRBJ2-2	CASSHRGRNGELFF	TGTGCCAGCAGCCACAGGGGGCGGAACGGGGAGCTGTTTTTT
NA	TRBV4-1	NA	TRBJ1-2	CASSQVGLSGYTF	TGCGCCAGCAGCCAAGTGGGCTTGTCTGGCTACACCTTC
few	TRBV19	NA	TRBJ1-6	CASSIPAWDSPLHF	TGTGCCAGTAGTATCCCGGCCTGGGATTCACCCCTCCACTTT
NA	TRBV12-5	NA	TRBJ1-1	CASGLGGLTEAFF	TGTGCTAGTGGTTTGGGTGGGCTCACTGAAGCTTTCTTT
NA	TRBV11-1	NA	TRBJ1-2	CVSSKRQAGGYGYTF	TGTGTCAGCAGCAAACGACAGGCCGGTGGCTATGGCTACACCTTC
few	TRBV10-3	TRBD1	TRBJ1-1	CAISESTGVNTEAFF	TGTGCCATCAGTGAGTCGACAGGGGTTAACACTGAAGCTTTCTTT
NA	TRBV10-3	NA	TRBJ1-4	CAISEFERATNEKLFF	TGTGCCATCAGTGAGTTCGAAAGAGCAACTAATGAAAAACTGTTTTTT
NA	TRBV11-2	NA	TRBJ1-4	CASSLGTGTENEKLFF	TGTGCCAGCAGCTTAGGAACCGGGACGGAAAATGAAAAACTGTTTTTT
NA	TRBV20-1	TRBD1	TRBJ1-5	CSAGPGQPNQPQHF	TGCAGTGCTGGCCCGGGACAGCCAAATCAGCCCCAGCATTTT
NA	TRBV29-1	NA	TRBJ1-2	CSASGVLGYTF	TGCAGCGCCAGCGGGGTTCTGGGCTACACCTTC
NA	TRBV5-1	NA	TRBJ1-1	CASSRDGGMNTEAFF	TGCGCCAGCAGCCGGGACGGAGGTATGAACACTGAAGCTTTCTTT
few	TRBV19	NA	TRBJ2-4	CASSPARKGDIQYF	TGTGCCAGTAGTCCCGCCCGGAAAGGGGACATTCAGTACTTC
many	TRBV12-3/TRBV12-4	NA	TRBJ1-2	CASSFEVNYGYTF	TGTGCCAGCAGTTTCGAAGTAAACTATGGCTACACCTTC
NA	TRBV27	NA	TRBJ1-1	CASSGLGIAEAFF	TGTGCCAGCAGTGGACTGGGGATAGCTGAAGCTTTCTTT
many	TRBV2	NA	TRBJ1-1	CASSVGDTEAFF	TGTGCCAGCAGTGTTGGGGACACTGAAGCTTTCTTT
NA	TRBV11-2	NA	TRBJ2-3	CASRIPLGLKGKDTQYF	TGTGCCAGCCGAATTCCGCTGGGACTGAAGGGAAAAGATACGCAGTATTTT
NA	TRBV6-9	NA	TRBJ1-1	CASSSEYRRVNTEAFF	TGTGCCAGCAGTTCAGAATACCGGCGGGTGAACACTGAAGCTTTCTTT
many	TRBV12-3/TRBV12-4	NA	TRBJ1-4	CASSPSLVPEKLFF	TGTGCCAGCAGTCCCTCCCTGGTACCGGAAAAACTGTTTTTT
few	TRBV12-3/TRBV12-4	TRBD2	TRBJ2-7	CASSPGLAGAHREQYF	TGTGCCAGCAGCCCGGGACTAGCGGGAGCCCATCGTGAGCAGTACTTC
few	TRBV10-3	TRBD1	TRBJ2-7	CAISDPGQGANEQYF	TGTGCCATCAGTGACCCCGGACAGGGGGCTAACGAGCAGTACTTC
few	TRBV27	NA	TRBJ1-1	CASSFRSEAFF	TGTGCCAGCAGTTTTAGGTCTGAAGCTTTCTTT
many	TRBV12-3/TRBV12-4	NA	TRBJ1-6	CASSLEPRDNSPLHF	TGTGCCAGCAGTTTAGAGCCACGCGATAATTCACCCCTCCACTTT
NA	TRBV7-2	TRBD2	TRBJ2-5	CASSLAWTSGRVGRETQYF	TGTGCCAGCAGCTTAGCTTGGACTAGCGGGAGGGTAGGACGAGAGACCCAGTACTTC